The clone carrying this T cell receptor (beta chain) showed up just a few times. Its antigen is undetermined. This sample is part of a study of T cells after yellow fever vaccination. TCRdb re-called the 5' RACE reads through MiXCR, storing one row per CDR3 protein. The data hold 600,000 to 750,000 distinct CDR3 sequences, with 9% to 15% observed a single time. Notes on the study in general: In post-booster samples, most primary-vaccination clones reappeared (about 95% CD4, nearly 90% CD8).

The receptor was isolated from a young man who received the YFV17D yellow fever vaccine. Sequenced material: PBMCs, taken on the day of the yellow fever booster vaccination.

The CDR3 reads CSAAILRRRRLNTEAFF. The CDR3 DNA follows: TGCAGTGCTGCAATCCTAAGGCGCCGTCGTCTGAACACTGAAGCTTTCTTT. The gene calls are TRBV20-1 and TRBJ1-1; D gene unclear. The germline gives CDR1 DFQATT, CDR2 SNEGSKA (reference sequence). Between the trimmed V and J ends, which lost 5 bases and 0 bases, there was a span of 22 bases. The CDR3 length is 17 residues.